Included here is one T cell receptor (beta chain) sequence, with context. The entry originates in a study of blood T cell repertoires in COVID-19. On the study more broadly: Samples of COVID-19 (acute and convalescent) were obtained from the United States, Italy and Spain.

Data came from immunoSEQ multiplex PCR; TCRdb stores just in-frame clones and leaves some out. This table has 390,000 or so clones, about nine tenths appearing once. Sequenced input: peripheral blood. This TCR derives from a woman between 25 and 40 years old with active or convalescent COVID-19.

The CDR3 DNA follows: TGTGCCAGCAGTTTAACGGAGGGCAACTATGGCTACACCTTC. It yields the protein CASSLTEGNYGYTF. The chain employs TRBV28 and TRBJ1-2, with D hard to call. The CDR3 runs to 14 residues. Germline-derived CDR1 and CDR2 are MDHEN and SYDVKM. Between the trimmed V and J ends, which lost 2 bases and 2 bases, there was a span of 9 bases.